The 22 T cell receptor beta chains below all came from one sample that was sequenced in a study of blood T cell repertoires in COVID-19. Sequenced by immunoSEQ multiplex PCR; TCRdb stores in-frame clones only, minus some. The profile covers 120,000 to 150,000 clones, with 80% to 90% appearing a single time and 8% taken by the ten largest. Sequencing input: peripheral blood. The receptors come from a woman in her fifties or sixties with COVID-19, enrolled during active disease.

This rearrangement joins TRBV19 to TRBJ1-6; 7 nucleotides align to TRBD1. V lost 5 bases and J lost 7; bases outside the gene matches: 8. Germline lookup yields CDR1 LNHDA and CDR2 SQIVND (reference sequence). The CDR3 spans 15 residues. DNA for the CDR3: TGTGCCAGTAGTGTGGGGACAGTGGACAATTCACCCCTCCACTTT. As protein: CASSVGTVDNSPLHF.

The rearrangement links TRBV28 to TRBJ2-1; 10 nucleotides align to TRBD2. The CDR3 has 18 residues. J gave up 3 bases and V 6 bases, and 14 bases lay outside the gene matches. Germline assignment: CDR1 MDHEN and CDR2 SYDVKM. The chain's CDR3 is CASSHLTLTSGVYNEQFF. CDR3 nucleotide sequence: TGTGCCAGCAGCCATCTCACCCTCACTAGCGGGGTCTACAATGAGCAGTTCTTC.

The rearrangement links TRBV27 to TRBJ2-3, with D perhaps TRBD1 (6 bases). Germline lookup yields CDR1 MNHEY and CDR2 SMNVEV (reference sequence). The CDR3 has 18 residues. Trimming pared 5 bases from V and 5 bases from J, leaving 26 bases between. The CDR3 region has the DNA TGTGCCAGCAGTCCCCCCCCCGGGACAACAACCCCGGGAGATACGCAGTATTTT. It codes for CASSPPPGTTTPGDTQYF.

The rearrangement links TRBV5-8 to TRBJ2-2; 8 nucleotides match TRBD1. V shed 2 bases, J shed 2 bases, and the junction held 2 bases outside the gene matches. From germline, CDR1 is SGHTS and CDR2 YDEGEE. There are 15 residues in the CDR3. This chain's CDR3 is CASSFGQGNTGELFF. The CDR3 DNA sequence: TGTGCCAGCAGCTTTGGACAGGGTAACACCGGGGAGCTGTTTTTT.

The chain carries TRBV5-4 and TRBJ1-2, with D possibly matching TRBD1 (5 bases). CDR1 and CDR2 from the germline V gene are SGHNT and YYREEE (reference sequence). CDR3 length: 13 amino acids. V gave up 3 bases and J gave up 6 bases, with 12 bases separating them. The CDR3 spells CASSSLGGDGYTF. The DNA for the CDR3 is TGTGCCAGCAGCTCTCTCGGAGGGGATGGCTACACCTTC.

This chain connects TRBV6-1 to TRBJ2-7; 8 nucleotides agree with TRBD2. The junction had 8 bases not matched to a gene; V was cut back by 7 bases and J by 0 bases. This CDR3 contains 15 residues. Looked up from germline, CDR1 is MNHNS and CDR2 is SASEGT. The CDR3 reads CASTTAGESSYEQYF. In nucleotides, the CDR3 is TGTGCCAGCACTACAGCGGGGGAGAGCTCCTACGAGCAGTACTTC.

This chain joins TRBV3-1 (or the pseudogene TRBV3-2) and TRBJ2-5, with D uncertain. In germline, CDR1 is LGHDT, CDR2 YNNKEL (reference sequence). Trimming removed 3 bases at V and 0 bases at J, with 11 bases between. This CDR3 is built from 15 residues. The CDR3 loop is CASSQRSWYQETQYF. CDR3 sequence (DNA): TGTGCCAGCAGCCAGAGGTCCTGGTACCAAGAGACCCAGTACTTC.

This clone has just one count. The chain has TRBV7-9 and TRBJ2-7, with TRBD2 matching 7 bases. With 8 bases clipped from V and 4 bases from J, the junction kept 5 bases outside the gene matches. The CDR3 consists of 12 residues. Germline values: CDR1 SEHNR, CDR2 FQNEAQ (reference sequence). The CDR3 DNA reads as TGTGCCAGCGCGGGGGTAGGTTACGAGCAGTACTTC. This encodes CASAGVGYEQYF.

The chain joins TRBV11-3 to TRBJ2-3, with TRBD1 matching 8 bases. Trimming took 6 bases from V and 4 from J; bases not matched to a gene: 6. The CDR3 has 14 amino acids. CDR1 is SGHNT and CDR2 is YENEEA in the germline V gene. CDR3 region: CASSTGGLPDTQYF. DNA of the CDR3: TGTGCCAGCAGTACAGGGGGTCTACCAGATACGCAGTATTTT.

The V call is TRBV9, the J call TRBJ1-3; D might be TRBD1 (5 bases). The germline V gene has CDR1 SGDLS and CDR2 YYNGEE. The length of the CDR3 is 17 residues. Trimming took off 0 bases at V and 1 base at J, with 14 bases between the two ends. The CDR3 protein is CASSVEVLGGSGNTIYF. The CDR3 coding sequence is TGTGCCAGCAGCGTAGAGGTCTTGGGGGGATCTGGAAACACCATATATTTT.

This clone was seen a few times. The chain recombines TRBV6-5 with TRBJ1-2, with D possibly matching TRBD1 (6 bases). V lost 5 bases to trimming and J lost 2 bases, with 9 bases between them. This CDR3 comprises 13 residues. Per the germline V gene, CDR1 is MNHEY and CDR2 is SVGAGI. CDR3 sequence: CASSRQGNYGYTF. CDR3 DNA sequence: TGTGCCAGCAGTCGCCAGGGGAACTATGGCTACACCTTC.

V gene TRBV7-2 combines with J gene TRBJ2-1; weak D call: TRBD2 (5 bases). The germline V and J ends were trimmed by 1 base and 5 bases, with 15 bases remaining between them. This CDR3 region has 16 residues. Germline V lookup: CDR1 SGHTA, CDR2 FQGNSA. CDR3 protein: CASSLELGLANNEQFF. The CDR3 bases are TGTGCCAGCAGCTTAGAGTTAGGGCTAGCCAACAATGAGCAGTTCTTC.

This rearrangement joins TRBV5-1 to TRBJ1-2; possibly TRBD1 for D (6 bases). The V gene lost 4 bases and the J gene lost 9 bases, with 16 bases spanning the gap. Germline assignment: CDR1 SGHRS and CDR2 YFSETQ. This CDR3 spans 13 amino acids. CDR3 sequence (DNA): TGCGCCAGCAGCCCCGCGAACAGGGAAAGCTACACCTTC. Protein: CASSPANRESYTF.

The chain links TRBV18 to TRBJ1-2, with D tentatively TRBD1 (5 bases). The CDR3 totals 14 residues. V lost 2 bases, J lost 2 bases, and 9 bases lay in between. From germline, CDR1 is KGHSH and CDR2 LQKENI. CDR3 loop: CASSPRTTNYGYTF. The CDR3 nucleotides read TGTGCCAGCTCACCAAGGACAACAAACTATGGCTACACCTTC.

The V and J genes are TRBV6-1 and TRBJ1-5; TRBD1 matches at 7 bases. V shed 3 bases, J shed 6 bases, and the junction held 5 bases outside the gene matches. This CDR3 spans 14 amino acids. Germline CDR1 reads MNHNS; CDR2 reads SASEGT. This CDR3 is CASSDRQGGQPQHF. The CDR3 coding sequence is TGTGCCAGCAGTGATAGACAGGGAGGTCAGCCCCAGCATTTT.

This clone was found a few times. The V call is TRBV10-3, the J call TRBJ2-7; tentatively, D is TRBD2 (5 bases). Germline lookup yields CDR1 ENHRY and CDR2 SYGVKD. V lost 0 bases to trimming and J lost 2 bases, with 14 bases between them. CDR3 length equals 16 residues. This CDR3 reads CAISESRRRLTYEQYF. The CDR3 DNA reads as TGTGCCATCAGTGAGTCAAGACGGCGACTAACCTACGAGCAGTACTTC.

Details on this clone: The junction departs from the called germline gene at one end, perhaps through a read error. The rearrangement links TRBV7-7 to TRBJ2-2; no reliable D call. The V gene's germline CDR1 is SSHAT and CDR2 FNYEAQ (reference sequence). This CDR3 contains 13 residues. For the CDR3, the DNA is TGTGCTAGCAGTGGATCCCCGGGCGGGGAGCTGTTTTTT. Translating it yields CASSGSPGGELFF.

The CDR3 DNA reads as TGTGCCAGCAGCTTAGTTTGGGGCCCAGATACGCAGTATTTT. Its translation: CASSLVWGPDTQYF. The rearrangement links TRBV11-2 to TRBJ2-3; D may be TRBD1 (5 bases). Germline CDR1 is SGHAT and CDR2 is FQNNGV. The CDR3 runs 14 residues. V was cut by 1 base and J by 4 bases, with 9 bases left in between.

In its sample, this clone was seen once. The CDR3 reads CASSYAGTTNEKLFF. The DNA for the CDR3 is TGTGCCAGCAGTTACGCCGGGACAACTAATGAAAAACTGTTTTTT. The chain recombines TRBV6-2 or TRBV6-3 with TRBJ1-4; D is uncertain. The CDR3 covers 15 residues. Trimming removed 2 bases at V and 0 bases at J, with 7 bases between. Germline V CDR1 and CDR2: MNHEY, SVGEGT.

The chain combines TRBV5-6 with TRBJ2-7, with 9 bases matching TRBD1. CDR3 length: 14 residues. In germline, CDR1 is SGHDT, CDR2 YYEEEE. Unmatched junction bases numbered 5, after V lost 3 bases and J lost 4 bases. Here the CDR3 DNA reads TGTGCCAGCAGCTCCGGGACAGGGTTATACGAGCAGTACTTC. Its protein product is CASSSGTGLYEQYF.

This clone was detected only a few times. The chain is built from TRBV7-9 and TRBJ1-4; 7 nucleotides line up with TRBD1. The germline V gene has CDR1 SEHNR and CDR2 FQNEAQ (reference sequence). This CDR3 region has 15 residues. V lost 1 base, J lost 5 bases, and 4 bases stayed unmatched. The CDR3 region is CASSLDRGGNEKLFF. CDR3 DNA sequence: TGTGCCAGCAGCTTAGACAGGGGAGGAAATGAAAAACTGTTTTTT.

This chain joins TRBV6-5 and TRBJ2-7, with 10 bases matching TRBD1. The ends lost 7 bases at V and 2 bases at J; junction bases unmatched: 5. The CDR3 loop spans 14 amino acids. CDR1 is MNHEY, CDR2 SVGAGI, per germline. DNA of the CDR3: TGTGCCAGCACATCCGGGACAGGGGCCTACGAGCAGTACTTC. Translation gives CASTSGTGAYEQYF.